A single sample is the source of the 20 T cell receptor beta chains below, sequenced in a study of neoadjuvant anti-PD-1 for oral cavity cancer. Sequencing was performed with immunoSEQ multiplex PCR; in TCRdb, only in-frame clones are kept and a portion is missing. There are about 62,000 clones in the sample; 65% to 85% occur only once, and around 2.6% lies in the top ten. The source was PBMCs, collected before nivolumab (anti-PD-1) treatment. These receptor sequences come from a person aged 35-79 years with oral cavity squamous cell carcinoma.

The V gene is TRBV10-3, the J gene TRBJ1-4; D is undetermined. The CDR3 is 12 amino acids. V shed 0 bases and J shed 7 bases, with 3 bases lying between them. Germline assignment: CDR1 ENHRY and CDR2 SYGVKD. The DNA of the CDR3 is TGTGCCATCAGTGAGTCCGGTGAAAAACTGTTTTTT. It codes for CAISESGEKLFF.

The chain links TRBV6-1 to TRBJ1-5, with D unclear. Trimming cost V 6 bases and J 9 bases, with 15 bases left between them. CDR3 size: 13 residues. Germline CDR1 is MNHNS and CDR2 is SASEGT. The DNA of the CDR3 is TGTGCCAGCAGCCCTTCCCCGAGCCGGCCCCAGCATTTT. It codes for CASSPSPSRPQHF.

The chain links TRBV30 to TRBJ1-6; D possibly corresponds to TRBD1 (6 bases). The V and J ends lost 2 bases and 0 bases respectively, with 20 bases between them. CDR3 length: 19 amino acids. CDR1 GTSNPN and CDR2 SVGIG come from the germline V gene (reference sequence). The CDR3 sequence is CAWSPYTGTQSSYNSPLHF. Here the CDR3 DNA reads TGTGCCTGGAGTCCTTACACCGGGACACAGAGCTCCTATAATTCACCCCTCCACTTT.

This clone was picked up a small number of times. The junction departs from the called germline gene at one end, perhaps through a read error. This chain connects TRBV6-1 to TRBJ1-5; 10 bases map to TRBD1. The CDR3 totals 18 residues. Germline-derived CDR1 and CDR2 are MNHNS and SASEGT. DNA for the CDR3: TGTGCCAGCAGTCAAGCCGGGACAGGGGTTTGGGGCAATCAGCCCCAGCATTTT. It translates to CASSQAGTGVWGNQPQHF.

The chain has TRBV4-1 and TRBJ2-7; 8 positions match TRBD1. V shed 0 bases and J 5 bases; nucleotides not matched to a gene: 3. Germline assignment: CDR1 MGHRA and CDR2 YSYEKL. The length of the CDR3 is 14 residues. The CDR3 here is CASSQDLQGDEQYF. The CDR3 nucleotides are TGCGCCAGCAGCCAAGATCTACAGGGGGACGAGCAGTACTTC.

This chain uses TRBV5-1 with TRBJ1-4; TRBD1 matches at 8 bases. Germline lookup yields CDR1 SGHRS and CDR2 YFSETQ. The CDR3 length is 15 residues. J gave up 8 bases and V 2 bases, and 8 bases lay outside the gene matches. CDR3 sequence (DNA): TGCGCCAGCAGCTTTATGACAGGGGCGGGGGAAAAACTGTTTTTT. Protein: CASSFMTGAGEKLFF.

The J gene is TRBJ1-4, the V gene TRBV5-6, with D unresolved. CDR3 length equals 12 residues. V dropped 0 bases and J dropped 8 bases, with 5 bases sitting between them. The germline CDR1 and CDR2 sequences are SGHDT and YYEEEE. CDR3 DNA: TGTGCCAGCAGCTTGGGGAGGGAAAAACTGTTTTTT. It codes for CASSLGREKLFF.

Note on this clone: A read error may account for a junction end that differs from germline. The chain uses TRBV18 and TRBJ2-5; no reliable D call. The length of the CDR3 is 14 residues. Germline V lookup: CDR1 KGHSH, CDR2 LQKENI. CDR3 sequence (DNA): TGTGCCAGTTCACCAGCGTCCGCCCCAGAGACCCAGTACTTC. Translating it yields CASSPASAPETQYF.

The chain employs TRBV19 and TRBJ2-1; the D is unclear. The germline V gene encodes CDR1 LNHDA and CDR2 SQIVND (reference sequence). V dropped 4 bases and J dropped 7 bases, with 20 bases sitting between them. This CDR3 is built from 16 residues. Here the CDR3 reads CASSTTPLSRWNEQFF. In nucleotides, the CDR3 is TGTGCCAGTAGTACTACGCCTTTGTCCCGGTGGAATGAGCAGTTCTTC. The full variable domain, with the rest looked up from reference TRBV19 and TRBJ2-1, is DGGITQSPKYLFRKEGQNVTLSCEQNLNHDAMYWYRQDPGQGLRLIYYSQIVNDFQKGDIAEGYSVSREKKESFPLTVTSAQKNPTAFYLCASSTTPLSRWNEQFFGPGTRLTVL.

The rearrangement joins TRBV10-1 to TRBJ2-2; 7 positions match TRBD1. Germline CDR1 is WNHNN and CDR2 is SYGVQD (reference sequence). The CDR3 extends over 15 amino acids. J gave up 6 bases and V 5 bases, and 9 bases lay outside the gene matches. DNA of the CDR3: TGCGCCAGCAGTCGACAGGGATCAGCGTCCGGGGAGCTGTTTTTT. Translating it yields CASSRQGSASGELFF.

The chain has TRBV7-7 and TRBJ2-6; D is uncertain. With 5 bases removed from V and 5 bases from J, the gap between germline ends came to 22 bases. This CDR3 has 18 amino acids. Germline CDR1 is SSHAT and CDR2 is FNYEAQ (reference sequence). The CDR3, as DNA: TGTGCCAGCAGCGCGTTGTGTAAGCCACAAAGTCGGGCCAACGTCCTGACTTTC. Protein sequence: CASSALCKPQSRANVLTF.

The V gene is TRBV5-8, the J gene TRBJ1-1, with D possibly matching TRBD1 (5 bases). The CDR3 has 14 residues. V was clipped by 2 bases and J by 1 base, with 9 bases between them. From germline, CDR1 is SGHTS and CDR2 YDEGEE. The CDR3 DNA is TGTGCCAGCAGCTTCTCTCAGGGGAACACTGAAGCTTTCTTT. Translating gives CASSFSQGNTEAFF.

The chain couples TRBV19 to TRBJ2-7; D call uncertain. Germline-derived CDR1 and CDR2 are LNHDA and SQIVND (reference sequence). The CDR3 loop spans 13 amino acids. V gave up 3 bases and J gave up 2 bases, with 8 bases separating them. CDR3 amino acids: CASSISGAYEQYF. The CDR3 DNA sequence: TGTGCCAGTAGTATTAGTGGAGCCTACGAGCAGTACTTC.

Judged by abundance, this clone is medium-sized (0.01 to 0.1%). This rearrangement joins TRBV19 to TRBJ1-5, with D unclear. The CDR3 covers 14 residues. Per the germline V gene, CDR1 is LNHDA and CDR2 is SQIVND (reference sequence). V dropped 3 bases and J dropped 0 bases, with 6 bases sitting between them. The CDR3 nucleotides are TGTGCCAGTAGTATTCAGAATAGCAATCAGCCCCAGCATTTT. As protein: CASSIQNSNQPQHF. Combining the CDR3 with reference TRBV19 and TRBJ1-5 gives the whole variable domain DGGITQSPKYLFRKEGQNVTLSCEQNLNHDAMYWYRQDPGQGLRLIYYSQIVNDFQKGDIAEGYSVSREKKESFPLTVTSAQKNPTAFYLCASSIQNSNQPQHFGDGTRLSIL.

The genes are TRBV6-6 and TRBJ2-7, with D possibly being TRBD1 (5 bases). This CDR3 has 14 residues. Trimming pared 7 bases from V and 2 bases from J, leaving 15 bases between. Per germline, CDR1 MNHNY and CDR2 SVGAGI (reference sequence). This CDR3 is CASTPGAKPYEQYF. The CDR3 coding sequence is TGTGCCAGCACCCCTGGGGCGAAACCCTACGAGCAGTACTTC.

The DNA for the CDR3 is TGTGCCAGTAGTCGGGACAGGGCTAGGAGCACTGAAGCTTTCTTT. It encodes CASSRDRARSTEAFF. This chain uses TRBV19 with TRBJ1-1; 9 nucleotides agree with TRBD1. CDR3 length equals 15 residues. The J segment lost 4 bases and the V segment lost 5 bases, leaving 8 bases of the junction unmatched. Germline V CDR1 and CDR2: LNHDA, SQIVND (reference sequence).

The CDR3 sequence: CASSIGGLAASDFEQYF. DNA of the CDR3: TGTGCCAGTAGTATAGGTGGGCTAGCGGCCTCGGATTTTGAGCAGTACTTC. The V and J genes are TRBV19 and TRBJ2-7; the match to TRBD2 covers 7 bases. The CDR3 length is 17 residues. The junction had 16 bases not matched to a gene; V was cut back by 1 base and J by 7 bases. Germline CDR1 is LNHDA and CDR2 is SQIVND (reference sequence).

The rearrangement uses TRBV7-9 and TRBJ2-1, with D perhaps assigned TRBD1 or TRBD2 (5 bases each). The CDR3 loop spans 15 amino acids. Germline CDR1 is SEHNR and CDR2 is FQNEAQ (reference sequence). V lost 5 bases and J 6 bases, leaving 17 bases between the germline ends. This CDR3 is CASSPSGGVLNEQFF. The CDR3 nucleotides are TGTGCCAGCAGCCCCTCTGGGGGAGTCCTCAATGAGCAGTTCTTC.

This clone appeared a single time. CDR3 protein: CASPPPRAAIRTDTQYF. The DNA for the CDR3 is TGTGCTAGCCCACCTCCCCGGGCGGCTATACGCACAGATACGCAGTATTTT. The chain is built from TRBV12-5 and TRBJ2-3; unclear D gene. V gave up 9 bases and J gave up 1 base, with 23 bases separating them. CDR3 length: 17 amino acids. CDR1 and CDR2 from the germline V gene are LGHNT and FRNRAP.

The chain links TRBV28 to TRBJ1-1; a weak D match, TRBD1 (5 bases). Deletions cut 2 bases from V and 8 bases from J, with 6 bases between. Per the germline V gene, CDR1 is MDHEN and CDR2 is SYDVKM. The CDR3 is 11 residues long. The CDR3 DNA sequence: TGTGCCAGCAGTTTAAACAGGGAAGCTTTCTTT. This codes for CASSLNREAFF.